The 15 T cell receptor beta chains in this list originate from one sample, sequenced in a study of a mutant IDH1 vaccine in newly diagnosed glioma. Which antigens these TCRs recognize remains unknown. Sequencing was performed with immunoSEQ multiplex PCR; in TCRdb, only in-frame clones are kept and a portion is missing. The sample lists about 56,000 clones; about 87% were seen once. Time point in this sample: week 23, last vaccination. A 20-mer mutant IDH1 peptide at 300 ug was injected subcutaneously with topical imiquimod. The sample here was PBMCs, taken from a glioma patient whose treatment included an IDH1 peptide vaccine. These receptors all come from a man aged 35-49 years with glioma.

The V gene is TRBV6-1, the J gene TRBJ1-3; D is uncertain. V was trimmed by 8 bases and J by 0 bases, leaving 14 bases between them. Germline assignment: CDR1 MNHNS and CDR2 SASEGT. The CDR3 totals 15 residues. The CDR3 spells CASGETDRSGNTIYF. CDR3 coding DNA: TGTGCCAGCGGCGAGACGGACCGCTCTGGAAACACCATATATTTT.

The rearrangement uses TRBV29-1 and TRBJ2-7; 9 bases agree with TRBD1. This CDR3 is 13 amino acids long. In germline, CDR1 is SQVTM, CDR2 ANQGSEA. V was pared by 6 bases and J by 10 bases, with 13 bases of the junction left unmatched. CDR3 region: CSVNRDRDAFQYF. In nucleotides, the CDR3 is TGCAGCGTCAACCGGGACAGGGACGCCTTTCAGTACTTC.

V gene TRBV5-1 combines with J gene TRBJ1-4; no clear D gene. V lost 5 bases to trimming and J lost 8 bases, with 10 bases between them. Germline lookup yields CDR1 SGHRS and CDR2 YFSETQ. This CDR3 region has 12 residues. CDR3 sequence reads: CASSRSHEKLFF. The CDR3, as DNA: TGCGCCAGCAGTCGTAGTCACGAAAAACTGTTTTTT.

This clone appeared once. The chain is built from TRBV29-1 and TRBJ2-3; D is tentatively TRBD1 or TRBD2 (6 bases each). Between the trimmed V and J ends, which lost 6 bases and 5 bases, there was a span of 18 bases. Germline V gene lookup returns CDR1 SQVTM and CDR2 ANQGSEA. This CDR3 has 14 residues. CDR3 protein: CSVGVGGRVDTQYF. CDR3 in DNA: TGCAGCGTGGGGGTTGGGGGGCGGGTAGATACGCAGTATTTT.

This sequence joins TRBV25-1 and TRBJ2-4; D unclear. Trimming stripped 3 bases from V and 5 bases from J, with 14 bases between. Looked up from germline, CDR1 is MGHDK and CDR2 is SYGVNS. The CDR3 has 15 residues. Here the CDR3 reads CASSDPGKMENIQYF. CDR3 nucleotide sequence: TGTGCCAGCAGTGACCCCGGCAAGATGGAAAACATTCAGTACTTC.

The chain recombines TRBV5-4 with TRBJ2-5; TRBD2 matches at 8 bases. This CDR3 has 14 amino acids. Germline CDR1 SGHNT, CDR2 YYREEE (reference sequence). V shed 7 bases and J 4 bases; nucleotides not matched to a gene: 9. CDR3 coding DNA: TGTGCCAGCTCCTCCAAGGCGGGAGGAGAGACCCAGTACTTC. Protein sequence: CASSSKAGGETQYF. Full variable domain (remainder filled in from reference TRBV5-4 and TRBJ2-5): ETGVTQSPTHLIKTRGQQVTLRCSSQSGHNTVSWYQQALGQGPQFIFQYYREEENGRGNFPPRFSGLQFPNYSSELNVNALELDDSALYLCASSSKAGGETQYFGPGTRLLVL.

The genes are TRBV7-2 and TRBJ2-3; no reliable D call. The CDR3 runs 13 residues. Looked up from germline, CDR1 is SGHTA and CDR2 is FQGNSA. The germline V and J ends were trimmed by 3 bases and 2 bases, with 6 bases remaining between them. The chain's CDR3 is CASSFGYTDTQYF. The DNA for the CDR3 is TGTGCCAGCAGCTTCGGCTACACAGATACGCAGTATTTT.

This chain connects TRBV7-9 to TRBJ2-4, with D perhaps matching TRBD1 or TRBD2 (5 bases each). The CDR3 consists of 16 residues. In germline, CDR1 is SEHNR, CDR2 FQNEAQ (reference sequence). V lost 2 bases to trimming and J lost 2 bases, with 13 bases between them. CDR3 coding DNA: TGTGCCAGCAGCTTATCCCTCGAGGGACCCAAAAACATTCAGTACTTC. This translates into CASSLSLEGPKNIQYF.

This clone was observed a single time. The DNA for the CDR3 is TGTGCCAGTAGTATAGATAGGGTCGGCAGGGGGAATCAGCCCCAGCATTTT. Its translation is CASSIDRVGRGNQPQHF. The chain carries TRBV19 and TRBJ1-5; 7 bases are a match to TRBD1. Trimming removed 0 bases from V and 4 bases from J; junction bases left unmatched: 9. Looked up from germline, CDR1 is LNHDA and CDR2 is SQIVND (reference sequence). The CDR3 is 17 amino acids.

The chain links TRBV10-3 to TRBJ2-7; the D is unclear. This CDR3 region has 12 residues. Germline loops: CDR1 ENHRY, CDR2 SYGVKD. V lost 8 bases to trimming and J lost 1 base, with 9 bases between them. CDR3 sequence: CAIGNGSYEQYF. CDR3 nucleotide sequence: TGTGCCATCGGGAACGGGTCCTACGAGCAGTACTTC.

The chain links TRBV4-2 to TRBJ2-7; no definite D call. CDR1 LGHNA and CDR2 YNFKEQ come from the germline V gene. The CDR3 has 13 amino acids. V was cut by 0 bases and J by 1 base, with 4 bases left in between. The CDR3 reads CASSQDTSYEQYF. CDR3 coding DNA: TGTGCCAGCAGCCAAGATACGTCCTACGAGCAGTACTTC.

The chain joins TRBV11-2 to TRBJ1-2; TRBD1 matches 7 bases. The ends lost 5 bases at V and 2 bases at J; junction bases unmatched: 8. The V gene's germline CDR1 is SGHAT and CDR2 FQNNGV. The CDR3 totals 15 residues. The CDR3 is CASSPYPGQNYGYTF. In DNA form, the CDR3 reads TGTGCCAGCAGCCCCTATCCGGGACAGAACTATGGCTACACCTTC.

V gene TRBV7-9 combines with J gene TRBJ2-7; D is possibly TRBD1 or TRBD2 (5 bases each). V was pared by 4 bases and J by 2 bases, with 9 bases between. Germline values: CDR1 SEHNR, CDR2 FQNEAQ (reference sequence). This CDR3 has 13 residues. The CDR3 region has the DNA TGTGCCAGCAGCTGGGGGTACACCTACGAGCAGTACTTC. Amino acids: CASSWGYTYEQYF.

The J gene is TRBJ1-2, the V gene TRBV6-6; D may be TRBD1 (6 bases). V was clipped by 4 bases and J by 8 bases, with 14 bases between them. Germline V gene data show CDR1 as MNHNY and CDR2 as SVGAGI (reference sequence). This CDR3 spans 13 amino acids. The CDR3 DNA reads as TGTGCCAGCAGTTTTCGACAGGCAGGGGGCTACACCTTC. Its translation is CASSFRQAGGYTF.

This chain uses TRBV15 with TRBJ1-4, with 10 bases identical to TRBD1. The V gene's germline CDR1 is LNHNV and CDR2 YYDKDF (reference sequence). The CDR3 covers 17 residues. Trimming took 3 bases from V and 8 from J; bases not matched to a gene: 12. For the CDR3, the DNA is TGTGCCACCAGCAGCCGGGACAGGGGACCCATTTCGGAAAAACTGTTTTTT. The encoded protein is CATSSRDRGPISEKLFF. The full variable domain, its missing parts supplied by reference TRBV15 and TRBJ1-4, is DAMVIQNPRYQVTQFGKPVTLSCSQTLNHNVMYWYQQKSSQAPKLLFHYYDKDFNNEADTPDNFQSRRPNTSFCFLDIRSPGLGDTAMYLCATSSRDRGPISEKLFFGSGTQLSVL.